This T cell receptor (beta chain) was documented in a study of radiotherapy plus CTLA-4 blockade in lung cancer. Assay: immunoSEQ multiplex PCR; the TCRdb copy retains only in-frame clones and omits some. In the table there are approximately 25,000 clones, 65% to 85% of which are singletons. CDR3 length: 18 residues. V lost 0 bases to trimming and J lost 6 bases; unmatched junction nucleotides: 11. The germline CDR1 and CDR2 sequences are LGHNA and YNFKEQ. Study results and caveats: Response was reportedly best predicted by early blood T cell clone dynamics, with interferon-beta. Expansion of tumor-derived TCR clones was observed in blood after radiotherapy plus ipilimumab.

About this clone: The antigen is undetermined.

The sample was peripheral blood, taken from a patient treated with radiotherapy plus ipilimumab. The V call is TRBV4-2, the J call TRBJ2-3; 11 bases line up with TRBD2. The TCR sequence derives from a human donor with non-small cell lung cancer who had stable disease on radiotherapy plus ipilimumab. CDR3 sequence reads: CASSQDLVAGGVIDTQYF. CDR3 in DNA: TGTGCCAGCAGCCAAGATCTTGTAGCGGGAGGGGTTATTGATACGCAGTATTTT.